This T cell receptor (beta chain) was sequenced for a study of identical twins. General observations from the study: Whereas memory repertoires showed no such difference, abundant cord blood beta clonotypes carried fewer insertions.

For this clonotype: Its antigen is not identified.

TCRdb analysed the 5' RACE reads with MiXCR anew, one entry per CDR3 protein. The data show around 140,000 distinct CDR3 sequences, roughly 3.5% seen once. Sample: memory T cells sorted from blood. The TCR comes from a man between 18 and 29 years old in good health.

CDR3 protein: CASSTNSGWGSGIRTYEQYF. The CDR3 coding sequence is TGTGCCAGCAGCACAAATTCTGGGTGGGGTAGCGGGATTAGAACCTACGAGCAGTACTTC. The chain has TRBV7-6 and TRBJ2-7; 8 nucleotides line up with TRBD2. Germline CDR1 SGHVS, CDR2 FNYEAQ. This CDR3 has 20 amino acids. V shed 5 bases, J shed 2 bases, and the junction held 23 bases outside the gene matches.